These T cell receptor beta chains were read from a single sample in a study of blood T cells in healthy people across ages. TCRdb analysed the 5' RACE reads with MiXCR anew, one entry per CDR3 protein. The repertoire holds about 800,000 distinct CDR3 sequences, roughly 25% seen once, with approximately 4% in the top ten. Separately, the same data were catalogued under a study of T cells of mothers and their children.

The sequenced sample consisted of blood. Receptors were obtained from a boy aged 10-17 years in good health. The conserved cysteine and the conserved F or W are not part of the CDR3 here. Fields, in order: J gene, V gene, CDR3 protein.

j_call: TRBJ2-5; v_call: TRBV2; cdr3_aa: ASSDGVAGFQETQY
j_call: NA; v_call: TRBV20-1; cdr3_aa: SAKPSDQANPSYEQY
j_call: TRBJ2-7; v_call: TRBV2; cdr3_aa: AGAGPSSYEQY
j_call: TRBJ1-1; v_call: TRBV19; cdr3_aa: ASSVHGGSITEAF
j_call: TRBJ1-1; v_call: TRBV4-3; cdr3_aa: ASSQDLGGHGEAF
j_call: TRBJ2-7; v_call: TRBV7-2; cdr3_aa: ASSLVMISYEQY
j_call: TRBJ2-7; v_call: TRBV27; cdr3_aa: ASREPGLAHEQY
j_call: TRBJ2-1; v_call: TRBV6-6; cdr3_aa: ASRQDRVFYNEQF
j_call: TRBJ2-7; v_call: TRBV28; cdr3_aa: ASSGATSGSEQY
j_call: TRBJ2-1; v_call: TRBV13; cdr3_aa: ASSSQGLAHNEQF
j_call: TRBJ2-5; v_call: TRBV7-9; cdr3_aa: ASSLTSVNIWEETQY
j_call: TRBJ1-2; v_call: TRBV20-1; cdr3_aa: SALTGVGYT
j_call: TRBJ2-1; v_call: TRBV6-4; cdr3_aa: ASSDVERSYNEQF
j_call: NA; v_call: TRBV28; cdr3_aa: ASSMIQAPYEQY
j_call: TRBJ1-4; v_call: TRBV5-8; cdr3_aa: ASSLAVGSGSGYEKLF
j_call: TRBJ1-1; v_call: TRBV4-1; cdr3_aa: ASSQGPQGTTEAF
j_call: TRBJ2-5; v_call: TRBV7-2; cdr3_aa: ASSLEREETQY
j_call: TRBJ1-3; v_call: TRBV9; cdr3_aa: VSSPTMDTRGNTIY
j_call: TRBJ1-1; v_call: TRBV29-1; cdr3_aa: SVGVANTEAF
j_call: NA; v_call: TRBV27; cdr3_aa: ASGAGGDYEQY
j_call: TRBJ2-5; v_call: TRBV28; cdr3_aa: ASSLGESGSQETQY
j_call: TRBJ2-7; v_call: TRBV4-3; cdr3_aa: ASSQDRGKGLYEQY
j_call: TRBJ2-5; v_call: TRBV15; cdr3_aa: ATSRETRKGHPLRETQY
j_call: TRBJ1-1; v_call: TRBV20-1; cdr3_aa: SARDLRIYTEAF
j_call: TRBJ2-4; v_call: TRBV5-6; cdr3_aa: ASSLVVRGETKNIQY
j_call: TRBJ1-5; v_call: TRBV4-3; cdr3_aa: ASSQDRQRGNQPQH
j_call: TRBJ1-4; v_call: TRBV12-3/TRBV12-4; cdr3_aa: ASSLAAVITGSRVGKLF
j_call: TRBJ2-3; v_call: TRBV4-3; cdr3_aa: ASSQDATGGDTDTQY
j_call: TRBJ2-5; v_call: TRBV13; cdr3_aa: ASSLGLLQETQY
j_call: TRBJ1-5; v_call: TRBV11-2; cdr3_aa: ASSSFSGPQH
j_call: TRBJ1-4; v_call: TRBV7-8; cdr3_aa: ASSRTTGFNEKLF